The following is a T cell receptor (beta chain) sequence with its context. This receptor's antigen is unknown. No base quality information exists; no much larger clone differs at one position. The germline V gene encodes CDR1 SNHLY and CDR2 FYNNEI. Trimming takes 5 bases off V and 3 bases off J; junction bases not matched to a gene: 4. The CDR3 measures 14 amino acids from cysteine to phenylalanine. Only the CDR3 portion is preserved as DNA: 42 bases, with reading frame beginning at the first base. These data originate in a study of blood T cell repertoires in COVID-19 (dated by TCRdb to about 2020). Regarding the complete study: Samples from collaborators originated in the United States, Italy and Spain and spanned both the acute and convalescent phases of COVID-19. The material from the prospective study consisted of cDNA or gDNA derived from T cells, B-cell-depleted T cells, or PBMCs. Subjects who had been exposed to COVID-19, were actively infected with it, or had recovered from it provided the deeply sampled blood TCRbeta repertoires that made up the dataset. The repertoires were released in a freely available public database meant as a resource for research on the immune response to SARS-CoV-2. The samples were drawn from the first 160 participants of the ongoing ImmuneRACE study and from more than 1,000 subjects provided by 6 global collaborators. The sample metadata nearly always contained a de-identified subject ID, COVID-19 status, age in years and sex. Where available, HLA class I and class II types were taken from metadata supplied by the sample provider and were not determined by assay-based typing.

One collaborating source in Seattle enrolled patients while the patients were actively infected and followed the patients over time throughout the course of disease. Each collaborating institution followed its own protocols to collect whole blood in K2EDTA tubes. For TCRbeta analysis, collaborators shipped samples as frozen whole blood, isolated PBMCs, or DNA extracted from either of those sample types. General conclusions and limits of the study: How much clinical and demographic metadata was included differed by source and by participant, and the metadata was provided uncurated.

The immunoSEQ Assay, a bias-controlled multiplex PCR, was used to amplify TCRbeta CDR3 regions from genomic DNA. Regarding the original processing steps: Nucleated cell counts per sample were estimated from amplification of reference gene primers within the assay. Sequence reads were collapsed and filtered to measure the absolute abundance of every unique TCRbeta CDR3 rearrangement. For each sample, productive Simpson clonality was calculated by taking the square root of Simpson's diversity index across productive rearrangements. In TCRdb, the immuneACCESS table is reduced to in-frame sequences with V and J assigned. These tables do not hold every clone; where another copy was compared, an unresolved V gene accounts for under half, and the others remain unexplained. V, J and clone size were drawn from that table, and D and trimming were deduced from the DNA. This sample comprises over 150,000 clones, over 80% of them detected only once. The ten largest clones add up to 7.5% to 10% of the sample.

The sample was peripheral blood. The sequence links TRBV2 to TRBJ1-5; 7 bases in the junction line up with TRBD1. The TCR sequence derives from a woman of 80 years or more with COVID-19, enrolled during active disease. The DNA sequence is as follows: TGTGCCAGCAGTCCAGGACAGGCCAATCAGCCCCAGCATTTT. The encoded protein is CASSPGQANQPQHF.